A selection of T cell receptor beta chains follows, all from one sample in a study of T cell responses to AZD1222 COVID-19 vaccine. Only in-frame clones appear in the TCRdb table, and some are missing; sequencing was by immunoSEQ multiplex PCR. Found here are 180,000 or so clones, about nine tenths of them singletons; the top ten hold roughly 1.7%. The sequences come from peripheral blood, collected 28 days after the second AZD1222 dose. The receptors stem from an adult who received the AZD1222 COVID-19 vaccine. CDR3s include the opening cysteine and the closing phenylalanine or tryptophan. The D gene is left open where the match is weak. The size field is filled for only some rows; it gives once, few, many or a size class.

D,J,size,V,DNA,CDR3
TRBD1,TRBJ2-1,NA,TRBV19,TGTGCCACCCGGGACAGGTCTTACAATGAGCAGTTCTTC,CATRDRSYNEQFF
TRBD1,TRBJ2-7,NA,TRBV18,TGTGCCAGCTCTCAAACGACAGGGGGCTCCTACGAGCAGTACTTC,CASSQTTGGSYEQYF
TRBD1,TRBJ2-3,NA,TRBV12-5,TGTGCTAGTGGTCGCCGACAGGGGAGGGATACGCAGTATTTT,CASGRRQGRDTQYF
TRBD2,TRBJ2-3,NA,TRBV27,TGTGCCAGCAGTTCCTTGAGCGGGATTAGCACAGATACGCAGTATTTT,CASSSLSGISTDTQYF
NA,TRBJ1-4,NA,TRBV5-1,TGCGCCAGCAGCTCAGGGGTTCGCGGAGCTAATGAAAAACTGTTTTTT,CASSSGVRGANEKLFF
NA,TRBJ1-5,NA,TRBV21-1,TGTGCCGGCAGCAAACCGGACAGGGTTCGGTACAATCAGCCCCAGCATTTT,CAGSKPDRVRYNQPQHF
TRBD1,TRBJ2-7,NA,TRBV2,TGTGCCAGCAGAAGACAGGGCTACTCCTACGAGCAGTACTTC,CASRRQGYSYEQYF
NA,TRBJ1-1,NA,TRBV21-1,TGTGCCAGCAGCGGGCGGGTTCGGAACACTGAAGCTTTCTTT,CASSGRVRNTEAFF
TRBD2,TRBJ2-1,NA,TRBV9,TGTGCCAGCAGCGGCCCGGGGGGGCCCTACAATGAGCAGTTCTTC,CASSGPGGPYNEQFF
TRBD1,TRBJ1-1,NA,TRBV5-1,TGCGCCAGCAGCTTGCATCGGACAGGGGAAATGAACACTGAAGCTTTCTTT,CASSLHRTGEMNTEAFF
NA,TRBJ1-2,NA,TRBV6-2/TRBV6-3,TGTGCCAGCAGTTACCCTCAACGCGGGGCTAACTATGGCTACACCTTC,CASSYPQRGANYGYTF
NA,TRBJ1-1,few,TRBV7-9,TGTGCCAGCACCGCGCCTGGAGGGGCTGGGGCTGAAGCTTTCTTT,CASTAPGGAGAEAFF
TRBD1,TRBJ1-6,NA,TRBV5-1,TGCGCCAGCACCCCGGAAAGGACAGGGTCGGGCGTTTCACCCCTCCACTTT,CASTPERTGSGVSPLHF
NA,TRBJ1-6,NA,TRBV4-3,TGCGCCAGCAGCCAAACGTTCCACAGGAGATCACCCCTCCACTTT,CASSQTFHRRSPLHF
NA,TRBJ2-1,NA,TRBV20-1,TGCAGTGCTAGGGCCCTCAATGAGCAGTTCTTC,CSARALNEQFF
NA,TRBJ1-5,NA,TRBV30,TGTGCCTGGAGTGAGGACAACCGGAGCAATCAGCCCCAGCATTTT,CAWSEDNRSNQPQHF
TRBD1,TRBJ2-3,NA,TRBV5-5,TGTGCCAGCAGCGAGGGACAGGGCTTTGTAGATACGCAGTATTTT,CASSEGQGFVDTQYF
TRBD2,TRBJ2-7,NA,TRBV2,TGTGCCAGCACATTCAGGGACTATTCCTACGAGCAGTACTTC,CASTFRDYSYEQYF
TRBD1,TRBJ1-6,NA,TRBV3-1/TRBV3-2,TGTGCCAGCAGCCAAGAAGACAGGGGACTCTCACCCCTCCACTTT,CASSQEDRGLSPLHF
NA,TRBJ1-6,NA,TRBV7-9,TGTGCCAGCAGGCCCGGGTCGCTCTCGTCACCCCTCCACTTT,CASRPGSLSSPLHF
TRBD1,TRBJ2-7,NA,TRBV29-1,TGCAGCGTTGAAGATGCGGGACAGGGTCGTTACGAGCAGTACTTC,CSVEDAGQGRYEQYF
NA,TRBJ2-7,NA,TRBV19,TGTGCCAGTAGCCCAGGGGTTCGTCCCTACGAGCAGTACTTC,CASSPGVRPYEQYF
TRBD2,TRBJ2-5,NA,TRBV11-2,TGTGCCAGCAGCTTAGTGGTTGGGACTAGCTTCGGGACCCAGTACTTC,CASSLVVGTSFGTQYF
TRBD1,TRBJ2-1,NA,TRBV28,TGTGCCAGCAGTCCGACAGGGTCTAATGAGCAGTTCTTC,CASSPTGSNEQFF
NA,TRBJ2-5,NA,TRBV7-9,TGTGCCAGCAGCTTAGAAGTCGCGGGTGAAAAAGAGACCCAGTACTTC,CASSLEVAGEKETQYF
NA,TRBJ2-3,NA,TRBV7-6,TGTGCCAGCAGCTTAAGGGGCCTCCGAGGCACAGATACGCAGTATTTT,CASSLRGLRGTDTQYF
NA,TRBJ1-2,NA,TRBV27,TGTGCCAGCAGGCCTGGGGGGGCGGATGGCTACACCTTC,CASRPGGADGYTF
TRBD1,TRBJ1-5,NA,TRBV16,TGTGCCAGCAGTCCGACAGGGGCGGGCAATCAGCCCCAGCATTTT,CASSPTGAGNQPQHF
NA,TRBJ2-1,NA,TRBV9,TGTGCCAGCAACGCCCAGGACAGACCCTACAATGAGCAGTTCTTC,CASNAQDRPYNEQFF
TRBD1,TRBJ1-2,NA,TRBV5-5,TGTGCCAGCAGCTCCCTCCAGGGGGCGTACGGCTACACCTTC,CASSSLQGAYGYTF
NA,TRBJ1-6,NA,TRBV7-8,TGTGCCAGCAGCTTAAACTCGGACAGTTTTAATTCACCCCTCCACTTT,CASSLNSDSFNSPLHF
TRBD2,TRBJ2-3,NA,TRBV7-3,TGTGCCAGCAGCTCAAGAGCGGGACCCACAGATACGCAGTATTTT,CASSSRAGPTDTQYF
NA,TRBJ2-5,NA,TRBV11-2,TGTGCCAGCAGCTTATTCAGGAGCCAAGAGACCCAGTACTTC,CASSLFRSQETQYF
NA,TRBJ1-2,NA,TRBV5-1,TGCGCCAGCAGCTTGGACACCAACTATGGCTACACCTTC,CASSLDTNYGYTF
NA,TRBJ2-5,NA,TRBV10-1,TGCGCCAGCAGTGGAGCCGCGGGGGAGACCCAGTACTTC,CASSGAAGETQYF
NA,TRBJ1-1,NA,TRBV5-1,TGCGCCAGCAGCTTGGCACAGGTGAACACTGAAGCTTTCTTT,CASSLAQVNTEAFF
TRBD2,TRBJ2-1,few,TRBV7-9,TGTGCCAGCAGCCATGCGGGGGGGCTGTTCTTC,CASSHAGGLFF
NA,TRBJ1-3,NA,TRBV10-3,TGTGCCATCAGTGAAACCCTCTCTGGAAACACCATATATTTT,CAISETLSGNTIYF
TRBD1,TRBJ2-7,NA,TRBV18,TGTGCCAGCTCACCAACAGGGGAGACCTACGAGCAGTACTTC,CASSPTGETYEQYF
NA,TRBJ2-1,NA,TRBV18,TGTGCCAGCTCACCACGGAGCGGCTCCCAGAATGAGCAGTTCTTC,CASSPRSGSQNEQFF
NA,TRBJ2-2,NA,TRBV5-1,TGCGCCAGCAGCTTGAGCGCCGGCGAGCTGTTTTTT,CASSLSAGELFF
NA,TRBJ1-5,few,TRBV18,TGTGCCAGCTCACGACTAGACAGGTCCCAGCCCCAGCATTTT,CASSRLDRSQPQHF
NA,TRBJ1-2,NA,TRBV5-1,TGCGCCAGCAGCTTGTTCAGGGCTAACTATGGCTACACCTTC,CASSLFRANYGYTF